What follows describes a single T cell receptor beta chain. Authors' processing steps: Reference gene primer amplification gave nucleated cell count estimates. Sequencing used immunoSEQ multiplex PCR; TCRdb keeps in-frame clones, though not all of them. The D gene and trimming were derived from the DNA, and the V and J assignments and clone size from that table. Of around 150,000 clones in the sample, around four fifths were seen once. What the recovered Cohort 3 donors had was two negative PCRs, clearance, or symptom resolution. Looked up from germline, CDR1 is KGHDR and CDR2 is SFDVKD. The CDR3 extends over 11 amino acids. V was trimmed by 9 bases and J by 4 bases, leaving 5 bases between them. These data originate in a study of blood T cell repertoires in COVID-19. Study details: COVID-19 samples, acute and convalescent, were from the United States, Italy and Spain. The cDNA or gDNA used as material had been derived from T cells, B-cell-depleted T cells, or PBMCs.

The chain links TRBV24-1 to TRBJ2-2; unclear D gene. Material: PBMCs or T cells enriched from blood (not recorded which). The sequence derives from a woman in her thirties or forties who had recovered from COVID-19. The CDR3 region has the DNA TGTGCCACCCAGGTCACCGGGGAGCTGTTTTTT. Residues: CATQVTGELFF.